These 16 T cell receptor beta chains came from one sample sequenced in a study of vaccination and CD4 T cells after COVID-19. This sample's treatment: roughly 10-day PBMC culture with coronavirus spike peptide pools or control peptides (ViraFEST assay). Sequence data for DNA of cultured CD4+ T cells were generated by the Oncomine TCR Beta short-read assay. TCRdb re-called the PCR reads through MiXCR, storing one row per CDR3 protein. The sample has some 19,000 distinct CDR3 sequences, around two fifths seen once; the top ten hold roughly 14%. Which antigens these TCRs recognize remains unknown. The sequenced sample consisted of cultured CD4+ T cells from blood. All receptors come from a human donor with COVID-19.

This clonotype occurred a few times. The chain employs TRBV11-3 and TRBJ1-3; D call uncertain. Germline V gene sequence: CDR1 SGHNT, CDR2 YENEEA. The CDR3 is 14 residues long. With 4 bases removed from V and 2 bases from J, the gap between germline ends came to 9 bases. CDR3 protein: CASSSGRAGNTIYF. The DNA for the CDR3 is TGTGCCAGCAGCTCAGGAAGGGCTGGAAACACCATATATTTT.

This clonotype was counted only a few times. The chain's CDR3 is CASTFDHRGARSPLHF. In nucleotides, the CDR3 is TGTGCCAGCACCTTCGACCACAGGGGCGCACGTTCACCCCTCCACTTT. This chain links TRBV6-1 with TRBJ1-6; 7 nucleotides line up with TRBD1. Germline V gives CDR1 MNHNS, CDR2 SASEGT. The CDR3 runs to 16 residues. With V trimmed by 7 bases and J by 9 bases, 15 bases remained unmatched.

The genes are TRBV28 and TRBJ1-1; no clear D. CDR3 length: 13 residues. The V gene's germline CDR1 is MDHEN and CDR2 SYDVKM. V was shortened by 4 bases and J by 2 bases, with 8 bases between the two germline ends. CDR3 in amino acids: CASSSLTNTEAFF. The CDR3, as DNA: TGTGCCAGCAGTTCCCTCACTAACACTGAAGCTTTCTTT.

This clonotype has just a few counts. The chain joins TRBV18 to TRBJ1-6; 7 bases agree with TRBD1. Losses at the gene ends were 1 base for V and 6 bases for J; bases not matched to a gene: 3. This CDR3 has 15 residues. Germline CDR1 is KGHSH and CDR2 is LQKENI. Here the CDR3 reads CASSPLQGGNSPLHF. In DNA, the CDR3 is TGTGCCAGCTCACCACTCCAGGGGGGTAATTCACCCCTCCACTTT.

This clonotype has more than one count but fewer than ten. The chain employs TRBV20-1 and TRBJ1-2; no clear D gene. The CDR3 contains 13 residues. CDR1 and CDR2 (germline): DFQATT, SNEGSKA (reference sequence). Trimming removed 3 bases from V and 3 bases from J, with 11 bases in between. The CDR3 protein is CSASSPSHYGYTF. The CDR3 coding sequence is TGCAGTGCTAGCAGTCCGTCCCACTATGGCTACACCTTC.

The chain joins TRBV20-1 to TRBJ1-1; TRBD1 aligns across 7 bases. The CDR3 totals 12 residues. In germline, CDR1 is DFQATT, CDR2 SNEGSKA (reference sequence). The V and J ends lost 3 bases and 5 bases, in that order; junction bases with no gene match: 3. The CDR3 loop is CSASGQVTEAFF. CDR3 coding DNA: TGCAGTGCTAGTGGACAGGTAACTGAAGCTTTCTTT.

This clonotype has a handful of counts. The chain has TRBV10-3 and TRBJ2-7; D perhaps matches TRBD1 (6 bases). CDR1 ENHRY and CDR2 SYGVKD come from the germline V gene. V was pared by 5 bases and J by 3 bases, with 14 bases between. This CDR3 contains 14 residues. CDR3 bases: TGTGCCATCAGTCCCAGGACAGAGGGCTACGAGCAGTACTTC. It specifies CAISPRTEGYEQYF.

The gene calls are TRBV7-9 and TRBJ2-3; 8 bases agree with TRBD2. Germline V CDR1 and CDR2: SEHNR, FQNEAQ (reference sequence). The J segment lost 0 bases and the V segment lost 8 bases, leaving 7 bases of the junction unmatched. The CDR3 consists of 15 residues. The CDR3 spells CASRALAGSTDTQYF. Here the CDR3 DNA reads TGTGCCAGCCGGGCATTAGCGGGGAGCACAGATACGCAGTATTTT.

The V call is TRBV20-1, the J call TRBJ1-2, with 7 nucleotides matching TRBD1. J was trimmed by 4 bases and V by 4 bases; bases with no gene match: 9. CDR1 and CDR2 (germline): DFQATT, SNEGSKA (reference sequence). This CDR3 comprises 14 residues. This CDR3 is CSAIRTGIGYGYTF. The CDR3 DNA sequence: TGCAGTGCTATACGGACAGGAATAGGCTATGGCTACACCTTC.

The chain combines TRBV5-4 with TRBJ2-7; weak D call: TRBD1 (5 bases). Germline loops: CDR1 SGHNT, CDR2 YYREEE (reference sequence). The V end lost 7 bases, the J end lost 0 bases, and 14 bases lay between the germline ends. The CDR3 spans 14 residues. The CDR3 DNA follows: TGTGCCAGCGGAAAGGGGCTGCTCTCCTACGAGCAGTACTTC. It translates to CASGKGLLSYEQYF.

This clonotype came up a few times. This sequence joins TRBV12-3 or TRBV12-4 and TRBJ1-2; 7 bases map to TRBD1. The CDR3 is 15 amino acids. The trim removed 6 bases at V and 4 bases at J, leaving 11 bases unmatched. The CDR3 here is CASRRTGLSIYGYTF. CDR3 coding DNA: TGTGCCAGCAGGCGGACAGGTCTCAGTATCTATGGCTACACCTTC.

This clonotype was counted only a few times. CDR3 sequence (DNA): TGTGCCAGCAGCCCCCGGGACAGGGGCTATGGCTACACCTTC. It translates to CASSPRDRGYGYTF. This chain joins TRBV7-2 and TRBJ1-2, with TRBD1 matching 10 bases. Germline CDR1 and CDR2: SGHTA and FQGNSA. The CDR3 sequence is 14 residues long. The trim removed 5 bases at V and 4 bases at J, leaving 4 bases unmatched.

The sample holds a few counts of this clonotype. The genes are TRBV30 and TRBJ1-6; D is ambiguous. V was cut by 3 bases and J by 10 bases, with 13 bases left in between. Germline CDR1 GTSNPN, CDR2 SVGIG (reference sequence). There are 13 residues in the CDR3. The CDR3 here is CAWSQRGQSPLHF. CDR3 nucleotide sequence: TGTGCCTGGAGCCAACGGGGTCAATCACCCCTCCACTTT.

Note on this clonotype: One junction end does not reproduce the germline sequence, and a read error may be involved. V is TRBV7-2 and J is TRBJ2-1; 7 nucleotides agree with TRBD2. Germline CDR1 SGHTA, CDR2 FQGNSA. The CDR3 contains 12 residues. The CDR3 protein is CVSSQTSDEQFF. The CDR3 DNA sequence: TGTGTCAGCAGCCAAACTAGCGATGAGCAGTTCTTC.

The chain is built from TRBV28 and TRBJ2-5; maybe TRBD2 (6 bases). Germline-derived CDR1 and CDR2 are MDHEN and SYDVKM. The germline V and J ends were trimmed by 6 bases and 4 bases, with 15 bases remaining between them. CDR3 size: 14 residues. CDR3 bases: TGTGCCAGCAGAACGGACTATGCGTCAGAGACCCAGTACTTC. Protein sequence: CASRTDYASETQYF.

The chain carries TRBV20-1 and TRBJ2-5, with 13 bases that match TRBD2. The V segment lost 1 base and the J segment 5 bases; nucleotides outside the gene matches: 4. Germline V gene lookup returns CDR1 DFQATT and CDR2 SNEGSKA (reference sequence). This CDR3 is 15 amino acids long. CDR3 residues: CSARAGTSGAETQYF. CDR3 DNA sequence: TGCAGTGCTAGAGCCGGGACTAGCGGGGCGGAGACCCAGTACTTC.